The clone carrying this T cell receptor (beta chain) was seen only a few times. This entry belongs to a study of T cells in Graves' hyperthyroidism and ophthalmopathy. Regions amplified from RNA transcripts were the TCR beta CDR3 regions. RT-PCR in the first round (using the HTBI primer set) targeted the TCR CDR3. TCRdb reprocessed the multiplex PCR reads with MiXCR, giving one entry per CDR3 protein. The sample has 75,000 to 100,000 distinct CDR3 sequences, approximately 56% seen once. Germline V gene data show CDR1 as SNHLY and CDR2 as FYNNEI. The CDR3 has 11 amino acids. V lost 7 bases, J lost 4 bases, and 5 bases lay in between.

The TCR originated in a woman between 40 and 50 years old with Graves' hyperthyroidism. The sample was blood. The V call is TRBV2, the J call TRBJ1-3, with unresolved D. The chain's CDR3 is CASKQGNTIYF. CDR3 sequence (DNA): TGTGCCAGCAAGCAGGGAAACACCATATATTTT.